Following are 24 T cell receptor beta chains from one sample sequenced in a study of OX40 agonist ivuxolimab in advanced cancers. Sequenced by immunoSEQ multiplex PCR; TCRdb stores in-frame clones only, minus some. Here the sample spans fewer than 85,000 clones, 85% being singletons. The specimen comprised CD4+ or CD8+ T cells sorted from blood, sampled in a trial of the OX40 agonist ivuxolimab. The receptors here all came from an adult with an advanced solid tumor such as melanoma, head and neck, liver or kidney cancer.

The V and J genes are TRBV7-9 and TRBJ1-2, with a weak D call TRBD1 (6 bases). Trimming stripped 3 bases from V and 6 bases from J, with 11 bases between. The CDR3 has 13 residues. Per germline, CDR1 SEHNR and CDR2 FQNEAQ (reference sequence). In DNA, the CDR3 is TGTGCCAGCAGCTTGGGGGCCAGCCATGGCTACACCTTC. Amino acids: CASSLGASHGYTF.

V is TRBV11-2 and J is TRBJ1-2, with 8 nucleotides matching TRBD1. Per the germline V gene, CDR1 is SGHAT and CDR2 is FQNNGV. Unmatched junction bases numbered 4, after V lost 5 bases and J lost 2 bases. The length of the CDR3 is 14 residues. The CDR3 reads CASSGWTGNYGYTF. The CDR3 nucleotides are TGTGCCAGCAGCGGGTGGACAGGGAACTATGGCTACACCTTC.

The chain employs TRBV6-1 and TRBJ1-2; no definite D call. Trimming removed 3 bases at V and 4 bases at J, with 6 bases between. Germline V gene data show CDR1 as MNHNS and CDR2 as SASEGT. CDR3 size: 12 residues. The CDR3 here is CASSDTLYGYTF. The CDR3 DNA follows: TGTGCCAGCAGTGACACCCTCTATGGCTACACCTTC.

The chain joins TRBV13 to TRBJ2-1, with D unclear. Per germline, CDR1 PRHDT and CDR2 FYEKMQ (reference sequence). Trimming pared 3 bases from V and 7 bases from J, leaving 7 bases between. This CDR3 comprises 12 residues. CDR3: CASSFSGNEQFF. DNA of the CDR3: TGTGCCAGCAGCTTCTCCGGGAATGAGCAGTTCTTC.

The genes are TRBV18 and TRBJ1-1; D is unresolved. This CDR3 contains 15 residues. Between the trimmed V and J ends, which lost 3 bases and 1 base, there was a span of 12 bases. Looked up from germline, CDR1 is KGHSH and CDR2 is LQKENI. CDR3 coding DNA: TGTGCCAGCTCACCCGCGCGGAGGACGAACACTGAAGCTTTCTTT. Translating it yields CASSPARRTNTEAFF. Full variable domain (outside the CDR3, taken from reference TRBV18 and TRBJ1-1): NAGVMQNPRHLVRRRGQEARLRCSPMKGHSHVYWYRQLPEEGLKFMVYLQKENIIDESGMPKERFSAEFPKEGPSILRIQQVVRGDSAAYFCASSPARRTNTEAFFGQGTRLTVV.

The J gene is TRBJ1-2, the V gene TRBV20-1, with D tentatively TRBD1 (6 bases). Looked up from germline, CDR1 is DFQATT and CDR2 is SNEGSKA (reference sequence). The CDR3 has 11 residues. CDR3 DNA: TGCAGGGGCCAGGGGTTGGATGGCTACACCTTC. It encodes CRGQGLDGYTF.

The rearrangement joins TRBV6-5 to TRBJ2-7; tentatively, D is TRBD1 (5 bases). V was shortened by 6 bases and J by 3 bases, with 18 bases between the two germline ends. Germline V gives CDR1 MNHEY, CDR2 SVGAGI. This CDR3 region has 15 residues. CDR3 sequence (DNA): TGTGCCAGCAGACGCCAACAAGACAGCAACTACGAGCAGTACTTC. Amino acids: CASRRQQDSNYEQYF.

This clone was seen a single time. The chain carries TRBV29-1 and TRBJ2-1; 10 bases map to TRBD2. Trimming cost V 5 bases and J 7 bases; bases outside gene matches: 2. The CDR3 length is 12 residues. Germline assignment: CDR1 SQVTM and CDR2 ANQGSEA. The CDR3, as DNA: TGCAGCGTTCCTAGCGGGAGTAATGAGCAGTTCTTC. Translation: CSVPSGSNEQFF.

This chain links TRBV7-3 with TRBJ1-2; 7 bases are a match to TRBD1. There are 13 residues in the CDR3. In germline, CDR1 is SGHTA, CDR2 FQGTGA. Trimming took 5 bases from V and 4 from J; bases not matched to a gene: 4. The CDR3 DNA is TGTGCCAGCAGCCCGGGGACAGCCTATGGCTACACCTTC. Encoded protein: CASSPGTAYGYTF.

The V and J genes are TRBV11-2 and TRBJ1-1; D gene ambiguous. There are 14 residues in the CDR3. CDR1 is SGHAT, CDR2 FQNNGV, per germline. The V gene lost 1 base and the J gene lost 0 bases, with 6 bases spanning the gap. The CDR3 protein is CASSLVQMNTEAFF. The DNA for the CDR3 is TGTGCCAGCAGCTTAGTTCAGATGAACACTGAAGCTTTCTTT.

The V gene is TRBV5-1, the J gene TRBJ2-5; possible D gene TRBD1, 5 bases. Germline CDR1 is SGHRS and CDR2 is YFSETQ. V lost 1 base to trimming and J lost 2 bases, with 9 bases between them. The length of the CDR3 is 14 residues. CDR3 sequence (DNA): TGCGCCAGCAGCTTGAGGGGAAGGCAAGAGACCCAGTACTTC. Translation gives CASSLRGRQETQYF. The full variable domain, completed using reference TRBV5-1 and TRBJ2-5, is KAGVTQTPRYLIKTRGQQVTLSCSPISGHRSVSWYQQTPGQGLQFLFEYFSETQRNKGNFPGRFSGRQFSNSRSEMNVSTLELGDSALYLCASSLRGRQETQYFGPGTRLLVL.

The chain employs TRBV7-2 and TRBJ2-3, with 11 nucleotides matching TRBD2. With 2 bases clipped from V and 7 bases from J, the junction kept 2 bases outside the gene matches. Germline V lookup: CDR1 SGHTA, CDR2 FQGNSA. The CDR3 length is 14 residues. The CDR3 nucleotides read TGTGCCAGCAGCTTAACTAGCGGGAGAAATACGCAGTATTTT. This sequence encodes CASSLTSGRNTQYF.

The rearrangement joins TRBV7-2 to TRBJ2-4; perhaps TRBD1 as D (5 bases). The CDR3 sequence is 15 residues long. V was shortened by 1 base and J by 7 bases, with 14 bases between the two germline ends. In germline, CDR1 is SGHTA, CDR2 FQGNSA. Written as DNA, the CDR3 is TGTGCCAGCAGCTTAGGGGTGACAGATTGGAACATTCAGTACTTC. Amino acids: CASSLGVTDWNIQYF.

The V gene is TRBV6-5, the J gene TRBJ2-7; D may be TRBD2 (5 bases). V lost 2 bases and J lost 2, with 16 bases in between. Germline V gene lookup returns CDR1 MNHEY and CDR2 SVGAGI. The CDR3 consists of 16 residues. CDR3 in DNA: TGTGCCAGCAGTTACGGTGGCGGGCAAGTTCCCTACGAGCAGTACTTC. Protein product: CASSYGGGQVPYEQYF.

V is TRBV18 and J is TRBJ2-7, with TRBD2 matching 9 bases. V was pared by 3 bases and J by 4 bases, with 10 bases of the junction left unmatched. This CDR3 has 16 residues. CDR1 KGHSH and CDR2 LQKENI come from the germline V gene. The CDR3 DNA reads as TGTGCCAGCTCACCCGGGGGGACTAGCATTGGGTACGAGCAGTACTTC. Encoded protein: CASSPGGTSIGYEQYF.

This chain joins TRBV4-2 and TRBJ2-7; 7 bases agree with TRBD1. Germline V gene sequence: CDR1 LGHNA, CDR2 YNFKEQ. The trim removed 5 bases at V and 2 bases at J, leaving 12 bases unmatched. The CDR3 has 16 residues. The CDR3 loop is CASSRRPGQDPYEQYF. The CDR3 nucleotides are TGTGCCAGCAGCAGACGACCCGGACAGGACCCCTACGAGCAGTACTTC.

The chain uses TRBV10-3 and TRBJ2-7, with unresolved D. V gave up 2 bases and J gave up 0 bases, with 8 bases separating them. This CDR3 comprises 14 residues. Germline CDR1 and CDR2: ENHRY and SYGVKD. The CDR3 DNA sequence: TGTGCCATCAGTGAGGTACCAGCCTCCTACGAGCAGTACTTC. It codes for CAISEVPASYEQYF.

The gene calls are TRBV2 and TRBJ2-7; a weak D match, TRBD2 (5 bases). The germline CDR1 and CDR2 sequences are SNHLY and FYNNEI. V dropped 6 bases and J dropped 6 bases, with 18 bases sitting between them. The CDR3 contains 14 residues. The CDR3, as DNA: TGTGCCAGCAGGAGGTCGGGGTCCATGGGCGAGCAGTACTTC. Amino acid sequence: CASRRSGSMGEQYF.

The rearrangement links TRBV4-2 to TRBJ2-7, with no clear D. CDR3 length: 14 residues. Trimming left V 0 bases short and J 3 bases short, with 9 bases between. Germline CDR1 LGHNA, CDR2 YNFKEQ. Here the CDR3 reads CASSQEKVRYEQYF. The CDR3 nucleotides are TGTGCCAGCAGCCAAGAAAAGGTCCGCTACGAGCAGTACTTC.

The CDR3 DNA reads TGTGCCAGTAGTGCACCGGGACTAGCGGGAGTACCCCCTAATACGCAGTATTTT. It codes for CASSAPGLAGVPPNTQYF. The rearrangement links TRBV19 to TRBJ2-3, with 14 positions matching TRBD2. The V and J ends lost 5 bases and 7 bases, in that order; junction bases with no gene match: 14. Germline CDR1 is LNHDA and CDR2 is SQIVND (reference sequence). The length of the CDR3 is 18 residues.

This chain connects TRBV30 to TRBJ2-6, with no clear D. The V end was cut by 0 bases, the J end by 4 bases, with 13 bases between. From germline, CDR1 is GTSNPN and CDR2 SVGIG (reference sequence). This CDR3 contains 16 residues. Here the CDR3 reads CAWSVPPAAGANVLTF. CDR3 coding DNA: TGTGCCTGGAGTGTACCACCGGCAGCCGGGGCCAACGTCCTGACTTTC. Supplemented by reference TRBV30 and TRBJ2-6, the full variable domain reads SQTIHQWPATLVQPVGSPLSLECTVEGTSNPNLYWYRQAAGRGLQLLFYSVGIGQISSEVPQNLSASRPQDRQFILSSKKLLLSDSGFYLCAWSVPPAAGANVLTFGAGSRLTVL.

The rearrangement uses TRBV7-2 and TRBJ2-7; TRBD1 might be the D (5 bases). The CDR3 consists of 17 residues. Trimming stripped 0 bases from V and 6 bases from J, with 21 bases between. Per germline, CDR1 SGHTA and CDR2 FQGNSA. The CDR3 region is CASSLARNQGLTGEQYF. The CDR3 DNA reads as TGTGCCAGCAGCTTAGCGCGGAATCAGGGCCTCACCGGCGAGCAGTACTTC.

The rearrangement joins TRBV5-4 to TRBJ2-7; 8 bases fit TRBD1. Germline CDR1 SGHNT, CDR2 YYREEE (reference sequence). V was clipped by 5 bases and J by 4 bases; unmatched bases: 8. CDR3 length: 14 residues. The CDR3 spells CASRSSGQDYEQYF. As DNA, the CDR3 is TGTGCCAGCAGATCCTCGGGACAGGATTACGAGCAGTACTTC.

This chain joins TRBV6-5 and TRBJ1-3, with TRBD1 matching over 7 bases. V was clipped by 11 bases and J by 4 bases; unmatched bases: 5. Germline CDR1 and CDR2: MNHEY and SVGAGI. This CDR3 is built from 12 residues. The CDR3 DNA reads as TGTGCCGTGACAGGGTCCGGAAACACCATATATTTT. It is translated as CAVTGSGNTIYF.